This entry features one T cell receptor beta chain sequence. As yet, its antigen is unknown. Patients had resection in Japan or China between 2014 and 2017. Macro-dissection enriched premalignant or tumor cells before nucleic acid extraction. The sample comes from a study of immune evolution from preneoplasia to lung adenocarcinoma. Study-wide background: HLA loss of heterozygosity: roughly 6.4% AIS, under 19% MIA, about 31% ADC, none AAH. Study-wide results and limits: Highest clonality occurred in KRAS-mutant, not EGFR-mutant or double wild-type, nodules.

V gave up 5 bases and J gave up 7 bases, with 15 bases separating them. In germline, CDR1 is SGHTA, CDR2 FQGNSA. The length of the CDR3 is 14 residues. This table comes from immunoSEQ multiplex PCR, and its TCRdb copy is limited to in-frame clones, with some not included. The sample consists of around 4,800 clones, roughly 79% of them appearing once. The sequenced sample consisted of FFPE minimally invasive lung adenocarcinoma tissue. The V gene is TRBV7-2, the J gene TRBJ1-5, with D possibly matching TRBD1 (6 bases). The receptor comes from a person between 55 and 80 years old with lung adenocarcinoma. The CDR3 here is CASSPRGGRQPQHF. The CDR3 nucleotides are TGTGCCAGCAGCCCACGGGGGGGCCGGCAGCCCCAGCATTTT.